A few counts support the clone carrying this T cell receptor (beta chain). As yet, its antigen is unknown. TCRdb keeps only in-frame clones here, not all; method: immunoSEQ multiplex PCR. The profile shows nearly 60,000 clones, roughly 89% of them singletons. The data were obtained in a study of identifying expanded T cells in peripheral blood. Study observations and caveats: Variance in clone template counts between approximately two-week samples significantly increased with total template count across all healthy donors.

The CDR3 sequence is 14 residues long. Germline V gene data show CDR1 as MNHEY and CDR2 as SVGAGI. V trimming: 6 bases; J trimming: 0 bases; junction bases outside the gene matches: 4. No infections or other immune events were documented during collection. Sequenced material: blood. The chain recombines TRBV6-5 with TRBJ1-2, with 7 nucleotides matching TRBD1. This TCR derives from a person between 18 and 69 years old in good health. CDR3 sequence (DNA): TGTGCCAGCAGCTCAGGGGGAGCTAACTATGGCTACACCTTC. It specifies CASSSGGANYGYTF.